This TCR beta chain was profiled in a study of spatial heterogeneity in lung cancer. Background on the study: Each time, sequencing found more beta-chain sequences than alpha-chain sequences. General study findings and limits: Mutation tallies in tumors tracked expanded intratumoral alpha and beta TCR counts.

TCR cDNA molecules each had a unique molecular identifier. TCRdb re-called the 5' RACE reads with MiXCR, one entry per CDR3 protein. The sample lists around 20,000 distinct CDR3 sequences, 7% occurring once. In its sample, this clonotype was seen many times. Its antigen is undetermined. Noted time point: sample taken at primary tumor resection. Germline CDR1 and CDR2: WSHSY and SAAADI. The CDR3 is 18 amino acids. The V and J ends lost 3 bases and 0 bases respectively, with 19 bases between them. This sequence originates from a female donor with early-stage non-small cell lung cancer. Sequenced material: lung tumor tissue, taken at surgery. The rearrangement links TRBV10-2 to TRBJ2-3, with D perhaps given as TRBD1 or TRBD2 (6 bases each). The CDR3 region has the DNA TGCGCCAGCAGTGAATCGGGGTGGGGGGCCTCTAGCACAGATACGCAGTATTTT. As protein: CASSESGWGASSTDTQYF.